The T cell receptor (beta chain) under discussion was sequenced for a study of a mutant IDH1 vaccine in newly diagnosed glioma. About the research overall: Following radiotherapy alone, or alongside temozolomide cycles, vaccination was started after an interval of 4-6 weeks. Pretreatment consisted of radiotherapy, temozolomide, or both, with most receiving both.

CDR3 size: 12 residues. Germline V gives CDR1 KGHSH, CDR2 LQKENI. The V gene lost 0 bases and the J gene lost 3 bases, with 2 bases spanning the gap. Time point of the sample: week 11, during vaccination. All doses held 300 ug of mutant IDH1 20-mer peptide, with topical imiquimod. The donor cohort comprised cases of new WHO grade 3 or 4 IDH1-mutant, ATRX-lost astrocytoma. Comments on this clone: Its target is unknown.

The protocol was immunoSEQ multiplex PCR, while the TCRdb copy is restricted to in-frame clones and leaves out a portion. The repertoire includes around 30,000 clones, around 90% of them detected once, and 20% sits in the top ten. The receptor was isolated from a man aged 18 to 29 with glioma. The chain has TRBV18 and TRBJ1-1; D gene uncertain. The source material was PBMCs, sampled from a glioma patient whose treatment included an IDH1 peptide vaccine. In DNA, the CDR3 is TGTGCCAGCTCACCACCGTACACTGAAGCTTTCTTT. Protein product: CASSPPYTEAFF.